A single sample is the source of the 27 T cell receptor beta chains below, sequenced in a study of OX40 agonist ivuxolimab in advanced cancers. Using immunoSEQ multiplex PCR, the repertoire was profiled, and TCRdb retains in-frame clones only, with some absent. The top ten clones hold over 10% of a sample with approximately 50,000 clones, approximately 88% of them seen once. The sequenced sample was CD4+ or CD8+ T cells sorted from blood, obtained in a trial of the OX40 agonist ivuxolimab. The receptors here all came from an adult with an advanced solid tumor such as melanoma, head and neck, liver or kidney cancer.

The rearrangement uses TRBV23-1 and TRBJ2-3; 9 bases align to TRBD1. TRBV23-1 qualifies as an ORF whose function is uncertain. Trimming took 0 bases from V and 2 from J; bases not matched to a gene: 3. The CDR3 is 16 residues long. The CDR3 DNA sequence: TGCGCCAGCAGTCAATCTGACAGGGGGGACACAGATACGCAGTATTTT. Its protein product is CASSQSDRGDTDTQYF.

The chain recombines TRBV7-9 with TRBJ2-3; D is unclear. CDR3 length: 12 residues. Germline loops: CDR1 SEHNR, CDR2 FQNEAQ (reference sequence). V was shortened by 2 bases and J by 6 bases, with 6 bases between the two germline ends. As DNA, the CDR3 is TGTGCCAGCAGCTTAAGTGGGGATACGCAGTATTTT. Encoded protein: CASSLSGDTQYF.

The genes are TRBV29-1 and TRBJ1-2; 7 bases match TRBD1. CDR3 size: 12 residues. The V gene's germline CDR1 is SQVTM and CDR2 ANQGSEA. With V trimmed by 6 bases and J by 7 bases, 8 bases remained unmatched. The CDR3 DNA follows: TGCAGCGTCCAGGGGGGAGGCTCTGGCTACACCTTC. It codes for CSVQGGGSGYTF. Variable domain in full (rest from reference TRBV29-1 and TRBJ1-2): SAVISQKPSRDICQRGTSLTIQCQVDSQVTMMFWYRQQPGQSLTLIATANQGSEATYESGFVIDKFPISRPNLTFSTLTVSNMSPEDSSIYLCSVQGGGSGYTFGSGTRLTVV.

The chain carries TRBV30 and TRBJ2-7, with D unresolved. Between the trimmed V and J ends, which lost 3 bases and 7 bases, there was a span of 16 bases. The germline gives CDR1 GTSNPN, CDR2 SVGIG (reference sequence). The CDR3 is 13 residues long. As DNA, the CDR3 is TGTGCCTGGAGGATCTACGGATTTGGAGAGCAGTACTTC. Translating it yields CAWRIYGFGEQYF.

The CDR3: CASSSGQGMLDEQFF. CDR3 nucleotide sequence: TGTGCCAGCAGCTCAGGACAGGGGATGCTGGATGAGCAGTTCTTC. The V and J genes are TRBV5-6 and TRBJ2-1; 9 bases agree with TRBD1. The trim removed 3 bases at V and 8 bases at J, leaving 9 bases unmatched. Germline CDR1 SGHDT, CDR2 YYEEEE. The CDR3 runs 15 residues.

V usage is TRBV5-1 and J usage is TRBJ2-5; D uncertain. The CDR3 covers 13 residues. The V and J ends lost 6 bases and 2 bases respectively, with 11 bases between them. The germline gives CDR1 SGHRS, CDR2 YFSETQ. The CDR3, as DNA: TGCGCCAGCACCGGCCGCTTTCAAGAGACCCAGTACTTC. Its protein is CASTGRFQETQYF.

The V call is TRBV2, the J call TRBJ2-3, with 9 bases fitting TRBD1. The CDR3 has 14 amino acids. Looked up from germline, CDR1 is SNHLY and CDR2 is FYNNEI. J was trimmed by 3 bases and V by 7 bases; bases with no gene match: 5. The CDR3 DNA reads TGTGCCAGCACCTACAGGGGGCAAACAGATACGCAGTATTTT. It codes for CASTYRGQTDTQYF.

This clone has a handful of counts. V gene TRBV2 combines with J gene TRBJ2-3, with 9 bases lining up with TRBD2. The J segment lost 1 base and the V segment lost 1 base, leaving 15 bases of the junction unmatched. Germline V lookup: CDR1 SNHLY, CDR2 FYNNEI. The CDR3 runs 20 residues. The CDR3 DNA sequence: TGTGCCAGCAGTGAAGAGGGGGCGGGGGGGGCCTTCGGTGGCACAGATACGCAGTATTTT. It is translated as CASSEEGAGGAFGGTDTQYF.

The chain links TRBV29-1 to TRBJ2-6, with D hard to call. The CDR3 has 13 amino acids. V gave up 6 bases and J gave up 2 bases, with 8 bases separating them. Per germline, CDR1 SQVTM and CDR2 ANQGSEA. The CDR3 nucleotides read TGCAGCGTGGTTGAGCCTGGGGCCAACGTCCTGACTTTC. It specifies CSVVEPGANVLTF.

The V gene is TRBV19, the J gene TRBJ1-6; 7 bases align to TRBD1. The CDR3 sequence is 14 residues long. J was trimmed by 7 bases and V by 3 bases; bases with no gene match: 3. Germline V CDR1 and CDR2: LNHDA, SQIVND (reference sequence). DNA of the CDR3: TGTGCCAGTAGTATGGGACAGCAGAATTCACCCCTCCACTTT. This gives the protein CASSMGQQNSPLHF.

The CDR3 sequence: CASSVRGEGTGELFF. CDR3 DNA sequence: TGTGCCAGCAGCGTTCGAGGGGAGGGCACCGGGGAGCTGTTTTTT. The rearrangement uses TRBV9 and TRBJ2-2, with 7 bases fitting TRBD2. V lost 2 bases to trimming and J lost 4 bases; unmatched junction nucleotides: 5. Germline V lookup: CDR1 SGDLS, CDR2 YYNGEE. The CDR3 runs to 15 residues.

This chain joins TRBV19 and TRBJ2-1; D call uncertain. This CDR3 contains 15 residues. Trimming removed 7 bases at V and 5 bases at J, with 18 bases between. Germline loops: CDR1 LNHDA, CDR2 SQIVND (reference sequence). The CDR3 sequence is CASTLTRTEHNEQFF. Written as DNA, the CDR3 is TGTGCCAGTACCTTGACGCGGACGGAACACAATGAGCAGTTCTTC.

The V gene is TRBV6-6, the J gene TRBJ1-1; a possible D gene is TRBD1 (6 bases). Trimming pared 6 bases from V and 0 bases from J, leaving 14 bases between. CDR3 size: 15 residues. Germline lookup yields CDR1 MNHNY and CDR2 SVGAGI (reference sequence). DNA for the CDR3: TGTGCCAGCAGCCCCAGGGGCACCATGAACACTGAAGCTTTCTTT. This gives the protein CASSPRGTMNTEAFF.

The chain links TRBV28 to TRBJ1-5, with 8 positions matching TRBD1. J gave up 6 bases and V 2 bases, and 6 bases lay outside the gene matches. The length of the CDR3 is 15 residues. Germline CDR1 and CDR2: MDHEN and SYDVKM. CDR3 in amino acids: CASSLDDRGGQPQHF. The CDR3 DNA sequence: TGTGCCAGCAGTTTAGATGACAGGGGTGGTCAGCCCCAGCATTTT.

The chain couples TRBV7-2 to TRBJ2-5; a weak D match, TRBD2 (6 bases). CDR1 is SGHTA, CDR2 FQGNSA, per germline. The V end lost 1 base, the J end lost 5 bases, and 11 bases lay between the germline ends. The CDR3 runs to 14 residues. The CDR3 DNA sequence: TGTGCCAGCAGCTTAGGCTGGAGGGTGGAGACCCAGTACTTC. It yields the protein CASSLGWRVETQYF.

The chain joins TRBV7-2 to TRBJ1-5; TRBD1 aligns across 7 bases. V lost 1 base to trimming and J lost 6 bases; unmatched junction nucleotides: 6. This CDR3 comprises 15 residues. In germline, CDR1 is SGHTA, CDR2 FQGNSA. The CDR3 region has the DNA TGTGCCAGCAGCTTAGAGGGAGGGGGCAGTCAGCCCCAGCATTTT. Translation gives CASSLEGGGSQPQHF.

A single count supports this clone. The chain couples TRBV18 to TRBJ2-3; the D is unclear. Trimming cost V 3 bases and J 10 bases, with 20 bases left between them. The length of the CDR3 is 15 residues. Germline-derived CDR1 and CDR2 are KGHSH and LQKENI. The CDR3 spells CASSPSKGTQMAQYF. CDR3 nucleotide sequence: TGTGCCAGCTCACCGTCTAAGGGTACACAGATGGCGCAGTATTTT. The full variable domain, in which reference TRBV18 and TRBJ2-3 provide the parts outside the CDR3, is NAGVMQNPRHLVRRRGQEARLRCSPMKGHSHVYWYRQLPEEGLKFMVYLQKENIIDESGMPKERFSAEFPKEGPSILRIQQVVRGDSAAYFCASSPSKGTQMAQYFGPGTRLTVL.

The chain employs TRBV28 and TRBJ1-4; D is undetermined. CDR1 and CDR2 from the germline V gene are MDHEN and SYDVKM. The germline V and J ends were trimmed by 5 bases and 0 bases, with 10 bases remaining between them. There are 15 residues in the CDR3. The CDR3 spells CASSRYSATNEKLFF. The CDR3 DNA reads as TGTGCCAGCAGTCGATACAGTGCAACTAATGAAAAACTGTTTTTT.

The chain recombines TRBV7-3 with TRBJ1-1; no definite D call. The CDR3 spans 13 residues. The V gene lost 5 bases and the J gene lost 0 bases, with 7 bases spanning the gap. Looked up from germline, CDR1 is SGHTA and CDR2 is FQGTGA. CDR3 DNA sequence: TGTGCCAGCAGCCGAGGGATGAACACTGAAGCTTTCTTT. Protein product: CASSRGMNTEAFF.

V usage is TRBV7-2 and J usage is TRBJ2-7; D ambiguous. Trimming stripped 8 bases from V and 4 bases from J, with 24 bases between. Germline V gene lookup returns CDR1 SGHTA and CDR2 FQGNSA. This CDR3 has 16 residues. The CDR3 sequence is CASSHDPASFLYEQYF. The CDR3 region has the DNA TGTGCCAGCTCCCACGACCCAGCTAGTTTTTTGTACGAGCAGTACTTC.

This clone was counted a few times. The DNA for the CDR3 is TGTGCCAGCAGCCAAGAGATCAGGACAGGCGATGGCTACACCTTC. Protein sequence: CASSQEIRTGDGYTF. This chain uses TRBV4-2 with TRBJ1-2, with 7 bases lining up with TRBD1. Per the germline V gene, CDR1 is LGHNA and CDR2 is YNFKEQ. The ends lost 0 bases at V and 6 bases at J; junction bases unmatched: 7. CDR3 length: 15 residues.

The V call is TRBV7-3, the J call TRBJ2-3; D is perhaps TRBD1 (5 bases). Germline CDR1 is SGHTA and CDR2 is FQGTGA. This CDR3 contains 15 residues. V dropped 5 bases and J dropped 0 bases, with 12 bases sitting between them. CDR3 sequence (DNA): TGTGCCAGCAGCCCCCTGCAGGGAAGCACAGATACGCAGTATTTT. Translation: CASSPLQGSTDTQYF.

This clone has just one count. The rearrangement links TRBV18 to TRBJ2-5; D might be TRBD1 (5 bases). Germline V gene data show CDR1 as KGHSH and CDR2 as LQKENI. Deletions cut 3 bases from V and 1 base from J, with 21 bases between. The CDR3 is made up of 18 amino acids. The DNA of the CDR3 is TGTGCCAGCTCACCCACGCCCATGGGAAGTGGGGCCCAAGAGACCCAGTACTTC. Translated, it gives CASSPTPMGSGAQETQYF.

This sequence joins TRBV5-1 and TRBJ2-1; 9 bases line up with TRBD1. The length of the CDR3 is 19 residues. The trim removed 1 base at V and 3 bases at J, leaving 14 bases unmatched. Germline V gene lookup returns CDR1 SGHRS and CDR2 YFSETQ. The CDR3 DNA follows: TGCGCCAGCAGCTTGATGGGGCGGCGGGACAGGGAAGTCTACAATGAGCAGTTCTTC. It translates to CASSLMGRRDREVYNEQFF.

CDR3 residues: CAISESGSYEQYF. CDR3 sequence (DNA): TGTGCCATCAGTGAGTCGGGGAGCTACGAGCAGTACTTC. The chain combines TRBV10-3 with TRBJ2-7; a possible D gene is TRBD2 (5 bases). V shed 0 bases and J shed 3 bases, with 6 bases lying between them. Germline V lookup: CDR1 ENHRY, CDR2 SYGVKD. The CDR3 extends over 13 amino acids.

Relative to its sample, this clone is medium-sized (0.01 to 0.1%). This sequence joins TRBV5-1 and TRBJ1-5; no definite D call. Germline CDR1 is SGHRS and CDR2 is YFSETQ. The CDR3 runs to 13 residues. V was cut by 0 bases and J by 7 bases, with 8 bases left in between. CDR3 sequence: CASSLVGGQPQHF. As DNA, the CDR3 is TGCGCCAGCAGCTTGGTAGGCGGGCAGCCCCAGCATTTT.

The chain links TRBV29-1 to TRBJ2-5; 10 positions match TRBD1. J lost 5 bases, V lost 6 bases, and 9 bases had no gene match. This CDR3 spans 14 amino acids. Germline values: CDR1 SQVTM, CDR2 ANQGSEA. The CDR3 protein is CSVDPGTGEETQYF. CDR3 sequence (DNA): TGCAGCGTCGACCCCGGGACAGGGGAGGAGACCCAGTACTTC.